The entry below describes one T cell receptor beta chain. Genomic DNA, the template, was used for profiling of the TCR beta VDJ and CDR3. TCRdb called the reads again in MiXCR, with one record for every CDR3 protein. The sample holds some 170,000 distinct CDR3 sequences, around half seen once. The authors sequenced patients whose flow cytometry had shown CD8+CD57+ cell expansion. This specimen comes from a study of CD8+CD57+ T cells in acquired aplastic anemia. Germline V gene sequence: CDR1 LNHNV, CDR2 YYDKDF (reference sequence). The germline V and J ends were trimmed by 1 base and 0 bases, with 10 bases remaining between them. The CDR3 sequence is 15 residues long.

The specimen sequenced was sorted CD4+, CD8+, or CD8+CD57+ T cells (not recorded which) from PBMCs. The gene calls are TRBV15 and TRBJ2-7, with D possibly matching TRBD1 (6 bases). This receptor was taken from a human donor with aplastic anemia. The DNA for the CDR3 is TGTGCCACCAGCAGAGGGACAGACGCCTCCTACGAGCAGTACTTC. This sequence encodes CATSRGTDASYEQYF.